The next 2 T cell receptor beta chains were all read from a single sample in a study of Ad26.COV2.S vaccination and SARS-CoV-2 variants. The table came from immunoSEQ multiplex PCR; TCRdb's copy has only in-frame clones and leaves some out. The table has some 500,000 clones, roughly 89% seen once. Treatment specified: roughly 19 received Ad26.COV2.S at low or high dose, single or two shots; 5 received placebo; per-sample allocation not given. The samples were gathered on day 63 after the first injection of vaccine or placebo. Specimen: peripheral blood, collected in a trial of Ad26.COV2.S vaccine versus placebo. The receptors derive from a person between 18 and 65 years old who received the Ad26.COV2.S COVID-19 vaccine or a placebo.

The chain has TRBV5-1 and TRBJ2-7; 9 bases fit TRBD1. This CDR3 region has 15 residues. V lost 4 bases to trimming and J lost 5 bases; unmatched junction nucleotides: 10. Germline-derived CDR1 and CDR2 are SGHRS and YFSETQ. The CDR3 loop reads CASSGTGTGLHEQYF. DNA of the CDR3: TGCGCCAGCAGCGGCACCGGGACAGGGCTCCACGAGCAGTACTTC. Full variable domain (rest looked up from reference TRBV5-1 and TRBJ2-7): KAGVTQTPRYLIKTRGQQVTLSCSPISGHRSVSWYQQTPGQGLQFLFEYFSETQRNKGNFPGRFSGRQFSNSRSEMNVSTLELGDSALYLCASSGTGTGLHEQYFGPGTRLTVT.

The CDR3 sequence: CASSAKIHTYGYTF. CDR3 coding DNA: TGTGCCAGCAGCGCCAAAATACATACCTATGGCTACACCTTC. V is TRBV7-2 and J is TRBJ1-2; D is uncertain. Germline V gene lookup returns CDR1 SGHTA and CDR2 FQGNSA. V was pared by 5 bases and J by 4 bases, with 14 bases between. The CDR3 spans 14 residues.